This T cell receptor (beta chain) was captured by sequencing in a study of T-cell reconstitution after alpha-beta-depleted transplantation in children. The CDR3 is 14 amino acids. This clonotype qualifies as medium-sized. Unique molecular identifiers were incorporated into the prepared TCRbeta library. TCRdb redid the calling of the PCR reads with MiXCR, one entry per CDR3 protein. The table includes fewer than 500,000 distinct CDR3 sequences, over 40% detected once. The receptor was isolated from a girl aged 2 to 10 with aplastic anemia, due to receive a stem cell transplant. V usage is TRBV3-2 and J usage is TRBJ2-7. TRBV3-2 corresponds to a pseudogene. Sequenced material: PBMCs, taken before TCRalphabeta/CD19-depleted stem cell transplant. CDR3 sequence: CASSYSRLSGEQYF. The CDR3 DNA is TGTGCCAGCAGCTACTCGAGGCTTTCGGGCGAGCAGTACTTC.